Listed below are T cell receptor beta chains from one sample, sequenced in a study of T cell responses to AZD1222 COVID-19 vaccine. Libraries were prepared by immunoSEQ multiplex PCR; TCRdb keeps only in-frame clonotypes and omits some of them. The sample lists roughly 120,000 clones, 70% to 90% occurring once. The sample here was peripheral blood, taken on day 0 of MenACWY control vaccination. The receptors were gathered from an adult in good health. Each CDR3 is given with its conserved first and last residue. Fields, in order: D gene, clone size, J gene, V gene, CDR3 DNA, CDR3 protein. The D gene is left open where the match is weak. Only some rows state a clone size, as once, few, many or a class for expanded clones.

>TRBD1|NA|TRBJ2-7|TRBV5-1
TGCGCCAGCAGGTCGGGACAGGCCTACGAGCAGTACTTC
CASRSGQAYEQYF
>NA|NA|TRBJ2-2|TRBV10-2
TGCGCCACCGCCAGAAACAGGGAAGGGGAGCTGTTTTTT
CATARNREGELFF
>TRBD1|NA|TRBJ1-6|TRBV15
TGTGCCACCAGCAGTCAGGGGGGGGGTAATTCACCCCTCCACTTT
CATSSQGGGNSPLHF
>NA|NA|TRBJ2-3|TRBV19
TGTGCCAGTAGTCTTCCGGGTAGCGGTGCTACCAGGAGAACGCAGTATTTT
CASSLPGSGATRRTQYF
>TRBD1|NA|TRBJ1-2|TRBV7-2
TGTGCCAGCAGCTTACTGACAGGGTTGGATGGCTACACCTTC
CASSLLTGLDGYTF
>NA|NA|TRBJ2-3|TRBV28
TGTGCCAGCAGTTTATTATTCCGGGAGTTGACAGATACGCAGTATTTT
CASSLLFRELTDTQYF
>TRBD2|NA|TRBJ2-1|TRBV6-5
TGTGCCAGCATCACGGGGGGATCCTACAATGAGCAGTTCTTC
CASITGGSYNEQFF
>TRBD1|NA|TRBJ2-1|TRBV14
TGTGCCAGCAGCCAAGCAAGTGGACAAGGAGGACAGGGGTCAGGCAATGAGCAGTTCTTC
CASSQASGQGGQGSGNEQFF
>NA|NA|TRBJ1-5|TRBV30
TGTGCCTGGAGTCCCAGGAACACTTATAGCAATCAGCCCCAGCATTTT
CAWSPRNTYSNQPQHF
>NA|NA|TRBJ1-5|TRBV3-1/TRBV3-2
TGTGCCAGCAGCCAGTATGGAAAGGGCTATAGCAATCAGCCCCAGCATTTT
CASSQYGKGYSNQPQHF
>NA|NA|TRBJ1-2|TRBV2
TGTGCCAGCGTCTCGCTGGGCGGTGGCTACACCTTC
CASVSLGGGYTF
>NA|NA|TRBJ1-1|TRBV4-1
TGCGCCAGCAGCCAAGACCTTCCAGCGAACACTGAAGCTTTCTTT
CASSQDLPANTEAFF
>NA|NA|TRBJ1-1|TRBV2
TGTGCCAGCATCAGAGGTCAGGGGAACACTGAAGCTTTCTTT
CASIRGQGNTEAFF
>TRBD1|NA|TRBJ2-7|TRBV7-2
TGTGCCAGCAGTTCCGCAGGGGGTTTGCACGAGCAGTACTTC
CASSSAGGLHEQYF
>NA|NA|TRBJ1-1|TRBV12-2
TGTGCAAGTCGCTTAATCGGGATCCAAGCTTTCTTT
CASRLIGIQAFF
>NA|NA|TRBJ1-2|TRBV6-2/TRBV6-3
TGTGCCAGCAGCCTGGACAGCATTTATGGCTACACCTTC
CASSLDSIYGYTF
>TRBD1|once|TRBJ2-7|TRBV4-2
TGTGCCAGCAGCCAGGTTACAGGGGTCAATCAGTACTTC
CASSQVTGVNQYF
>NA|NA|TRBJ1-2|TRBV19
TGTGCCAGTACCGACTTTACAAGGGGTAACTATGGCTACACCTTC
CASTDFTRGNYGYTF
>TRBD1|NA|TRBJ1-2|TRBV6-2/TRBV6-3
TGTGCCAGCAGTGGCGAAGACAGGGGGGCATATGGCTACACCTTC
CASSGEDRGAYGYTF
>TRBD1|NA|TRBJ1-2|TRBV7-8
TGTGCCAGCAGCCCGATCGACAGGGGCTATGGCTACACCTTC
CASSPIDRGYGYTF
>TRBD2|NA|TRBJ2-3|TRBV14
TGTGCCAGCAGCCAAGGACTAGCGGGGACAGATACGCAGTATTTT
CASSQGLAGTDTQYF
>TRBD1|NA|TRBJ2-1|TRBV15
TGTGCCACCACCCGAGACAGGGTGGGGGCCAATGAGCAGTTCTTC
CATTRDRVGANEQFF
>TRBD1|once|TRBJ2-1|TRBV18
TGTGCCAGCTCACCCAAGGACAGGGATTACAATGAGCAGTTCTTC
CASSPKDRDYNEQFF
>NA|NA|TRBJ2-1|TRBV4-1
TGCGCCAGCAGCCACGTGGGGGGGCTCGGGCAACTGGGTCCGAATGAGCAGTTCTTC
CASSHVGGLGQLGPNEQFF